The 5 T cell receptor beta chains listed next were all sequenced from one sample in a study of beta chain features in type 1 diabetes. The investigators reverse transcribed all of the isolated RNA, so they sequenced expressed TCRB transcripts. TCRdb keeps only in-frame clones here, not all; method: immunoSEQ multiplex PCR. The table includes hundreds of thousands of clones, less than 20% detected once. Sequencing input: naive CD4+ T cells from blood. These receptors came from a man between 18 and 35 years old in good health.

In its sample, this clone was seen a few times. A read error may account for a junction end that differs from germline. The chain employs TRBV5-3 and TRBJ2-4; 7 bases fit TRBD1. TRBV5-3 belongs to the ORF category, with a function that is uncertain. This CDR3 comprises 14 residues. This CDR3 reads CARSHGTAQNIQYF. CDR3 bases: TGTGCCAGAAGCCATGGGACAGCCCAAAACATTCAGTACTTC.

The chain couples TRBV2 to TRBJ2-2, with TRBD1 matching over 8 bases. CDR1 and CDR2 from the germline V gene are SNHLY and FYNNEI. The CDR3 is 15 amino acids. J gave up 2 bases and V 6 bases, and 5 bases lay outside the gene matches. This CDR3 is CASSFGQGNTGELFF. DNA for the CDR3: TGTGCCAGCAGCTTCGGACAGGGAAACACCGGGGAGCTGTTTTTT.

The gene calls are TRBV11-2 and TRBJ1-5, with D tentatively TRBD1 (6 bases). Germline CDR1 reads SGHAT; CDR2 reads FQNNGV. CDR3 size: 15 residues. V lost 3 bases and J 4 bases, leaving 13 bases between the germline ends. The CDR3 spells CASSLEGTQNQPQHF. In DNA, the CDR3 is TGTGCCAGCAGCTTGGAGGGGACACAAAATCAGCCCCAGCATTTT.

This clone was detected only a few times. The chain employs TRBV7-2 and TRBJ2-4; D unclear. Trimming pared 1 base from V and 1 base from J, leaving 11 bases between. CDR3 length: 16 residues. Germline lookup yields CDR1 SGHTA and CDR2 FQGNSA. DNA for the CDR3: TGTGCCAGCAGCTTAGATTTGCGAAATGCCAAAAACATTCAGTACTTC. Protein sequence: CASSLDLRNAKNIQYF.

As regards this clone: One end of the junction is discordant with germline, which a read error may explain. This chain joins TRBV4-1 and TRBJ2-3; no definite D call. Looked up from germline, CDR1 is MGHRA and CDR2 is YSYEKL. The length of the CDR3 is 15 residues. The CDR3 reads CASSQAIRLTNTQYF. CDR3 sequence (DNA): TGCGCCAGCAGCCAAGCGATTAGGCTCACAAATACGCAGTATTTT.